The entry below describes one TCR beta chain. Germline V gene data show CDR1 as SGHVS and CDR2 as FQNEAQ. The CDR3 is 13 residues long. Trimming pared 5 bases from V and 5 bases from J, leaving 13 bases between. The data originate from a study of Graves' ophthalmopathy and Graves' hyperthyroidism. Amplification from RNA transcripts yielded the TCR beta CDR3 regions. Scientists carried out first-round RT-PCR using HTBI primers and then a second-round multiplex PCR. TCRdb independently ran MiXCR on the multiplex PCR reads; one entry per CDR3 protein. The table includes over a million distinct CDR3 sequences, 35% to 40% detected once. Other autoimmune disease, uncontrolled infection, pregnancy and lactation led to exclusion.

The clonotype comes from an adult man with Graves' hyperthyroidism. The chain uses TRBV7-8 and TRBJ2-7; D is unresolved. Sequenced input: peripheral blood or thyroid tissue (not recorded which). The CDR3 region is CASSPVRSDEQYF. In nucleotides, the CDR3 is TGTGCCAGCAGCCCGGTGAGGAGTGACGAGCAGTACTTC. Full variable domain (missing parts from reference TRBV7-8 and TRBJ2-7): GAGVSQSPRYKVAKRGQDVALRCDPISGHVSLFWYQQALGQGPEFLTYFQNEAQLDKSGLPSDRFFAERPEGSVSTLKIQRTQQEDSAVYLCASSPVRSDEQYFGPGTRLTVT.